A selection of T cell receptor beta chains follows, all from one sample in a study of post-analysis software for immune sequencing data. In TCRdb, the PCR reads were re-called with MiXCR into one record per CDR3 protein. This repertoire shows 750,000 to 900,000 distinct CDR3 sequences, about 43% found once; its top ten account for approximately 4.4%. Input material: blood. Receptors originate from a girl between 5 and 17 years old with multiple sclerosis. Each CDR3 is given with its conserved first and last residue. The D gene is left open where the match is weak. The size of a clone is reported for some rows only, either as once, few or many, or as a class for expanded clones.

V gene	CDR3 length	clone size	J gene	D gene	CDR3 DNA	CDR3 protein
TRBV20-1	20	NA	TRBJ2-3	TRBD2	TGCAGTGCTAGGATTGAGGGACTAGCAGGAGCAATCTCCCGCACAGATACGCAGTATTTT	CSARIEGLAGAISRTDTQYF
TRBV6-5	13	NA	TRBJ2-1	NA	TGTGCCAGCAGTCTACCGGGACGTTCTGAGCAGTTCTTC	CASSLPGRSEQFF
TRBV15	12	NA	TRBJ2-3	NA	TGTGCCACGATGGGGGTCACAGATACGCAGTATTTT	CATMGVTDTQYF
TRBV4-1	15	few	TRBJ2-1	NA	TGCGCCAGCAGCCAAGTAGACGATGGGGGGTATGAGCAGTTCTTC	CASSQVDDGGYEQFF
TRBV12-3/TRBV12-4	12	few	TRBJ2-5	NA	TGTGCCAGCAGTCAGCGCCAAGAGACCCAGTACTTC	CASSQRQETQYF
TRBV6-4	13	few	TRBJ2-5	TRBD1	TGTGCCAGCGCGGACAGGAGTAAAGAGACCCAGTACTTC	CASADRSKETQYF
TRBV2	14	NA	TRBJ2-7	NA	TGTGCCAGCAGTCGCCCTCCTGGGGGGTACGAGCAGTACTTC	CASSRPPGGYEQYF
TRBV7-6	15	few	TRBJ2-1	NA	TGTGCCAGCAGCCCCTTGGCGGCTTCCCACAATGAGCAGTTCTTC	CASSPLAASHNEQFF
TRBV15	16	NA	TRBJ2-5	TRBD2	TGTGCCACCAGCAGCCTTAGCGGGAGGGCCGGTGAGACCCAGTACTTC	CATSSLSGRAGETQYF
TRBV20-1	14	NA	TRBJ2-7	NA	TGCAGTGCTAGAGGGTCACTAGGGGTCTACGAGCAGTACTTC	CSARGSLGVYEQYF
TRBV4-2	18	few	TRBJ2-7	TRBD2	TGTGCCAGCAGCCAAACTTCGTCGTGGGAGGGGTCCTACAATGAGCAGTACTTC	CASSQTSSWEGSYNEQYF
TRBV20-1	14	NA	TRBJ1-1	TRBD1	TGCAGTGCTACTCCGGACAGGGAGGGGACTGAAGCTTTCTTT	CSATPDREGTEAFF
TRBV28	15	few	TRBJ2-7	NA	TGTGCCAGCAGACGACGCAGGGGACCGTACAATGAGCAGTACTTC	CASRRRRGPYNEQYF
TRBV28	15	few	TRBJ2-7	NA	TGTGCCAGCAGTTTAGCGTCAGCAGCGCCCTACGAGCAGTACTTC	CASSLASAAPYEQYF
TRBV20-1	14	NA	TRBJ1-2	NA	TGCAGCACCCTTGGGGAGGGGTATAACTATGGCTACACCTTC	CSTLGEGYNYGYTF
TRBV12-3/TRBV12-4	15	NA	TRBJ2-7	TRBD1	TGTGCCAGCAGTCCTACAGGGGATGGATCCTACGAGCAGTACTTC	CASSPTGDGSYEQYF
TRBV12-3/TRBV12-4	14	NA	TRBJ2-5	TRBD2	TGTGCCAGCAGTTTCTTCGCGGGGGGTGAGACCCAGTACTTC	CASSFFAGGETQYF
TRBV9	17	NA	TRBJ2-2	TRBD1	TGTGCCAGCAGCGGAGGACAGGGCAACAAAGGAGGCGGGGAGCTGTTTTTT	CASSGGQGNKGGGELFF
TRBV6-1	17	NA	TRBJ2-7	NA	TGTGCCAGCAGCCTCGGGCCTCCGCCCAACATCTACAATGAGCAGTACTTC	CASSLGPPPNIYNEQYF
TRBV7-2	15	NA	TRBJ2-4	NA	TGTGCCAGCAGCTTGAGGCGGGTCGGTGAAAACATTCAGTACTTC	CASSLRRVGENIQYF
TRBV30	14	NA	TRBJ2-2	TRBD2	TGTGCCTCCCAAGGGACTAGCTTCACCGGGGAGCTGTTTTTT	CASQGTSFTGELFF
TRBV12-3/TRBV12-4	16	NA	TRBJ2-5	TRBD1	TGTGCCAGTAATTCCGGCATGACAGGGGGCGCAGAGACCCAGTACTTC	CASNSGMTGGAETQYF
TRBV7-2	15	NA	TRBJ1-1	NA	TGTGCCAGCAGCTTAAATCCGCAAAACGCCCGAGAAGCTTTCTTT	CASSLNPQNAREAFF
TRBV7-9	14	NA	TRBJ2-4	TRBD1	TGTGCCAGCAGCACATCAACTCGGGACAGTCAACAGTACTTC	CASSTSTRDSQQYF
TRBV5-1	14	NA	TRBJ2-3	NA	TGCGCCAGCAGGAGTAGCGGAATAACAGATACGCAGTATTTT	CASRSSGITDTQYF
TRBV18	16	once	TRBJ1-4	NA	TGTGCCAGCTCACCAAGGACAGACCTTCGTAATGAAAAACTGTTTTTT	CASSPRTDLRNEKLFF
TRBV29-1	11	NA	TRBJ2-1	NA	TGCAGGCACCCGCCCCACAATGAGCAGTTCTTC	CRHPPHNEQFF
TRBV27	15	NA	TRBJ1-2	TRBD1	TGTGCCAGCAGTTTCCAGGACAGGACCAACGCTGGCTACACCTTC	CASSFQDRTNAGYTF
TRBV20-1	15	NA	TRBJ1-1	TRBD1	TGCAGTGCTGCCCGACAGGGGCCACGACTCACCGAAGCTTTCTTT	CSAARQGPRLTEAFF
TRBV7-2	17	NA	TRBJ2-1	TRBD2	TGTGCCAGCAGCCAAGGACTAGCGGGACTACTTCAAGAGACCCAGTTCTTC	CASSQGLAGLLQETQFF
TRBV12-3/TRBV12-4	16	few	TRBJ2-5	TRBD2	TGTGCCAGCAGTTTAGACTTAGCGGGTGACCAAGAGACCCAGTACTTC	CASSLDLAGDQETQYF
TRBV13	11	NA	TRBJ1-2	NA	TGTGCCAGCAGCTTAGGACTGGAAAACACCTTC	CASSLGLENTF
TRBV27	14	few	TRBJ1-6	NA	TGTGCCAGCAGTTTATGGGTCGCTAATTCACCCCTCCACTTT	CASSLWVANSPLHF
TRBV20-1	14	NA	TRBJ2-4	TRBD2	TGCAGTGCCAGGGAGCGGGAGATTACCTACGAACAGTACTTC	CSAREREITYEQYF
TRBV6-2/TRBV6-3	17	few	TRBJ2-7	TRBD2	TGTGCCAGCAGTTACAACGCGTTAGCGGGAGCTGGCTACGAGCAGTACTTC	CASSYNALAGAGYEQYF
TRBV12-3/TRBV12-4	11	NA	TRBJ2-3	TRBD2	TGTGCCAGCGGGGCGGGAGGTACGCAGTATTTT	CASGAGGTQYF
TRBV28	12	NA	TRBJ1-1	NA	TGCGCCAGCAACTTAAGGAGCACTGAAGCTTTCTTT	CASNLRSTEAFF
TRBV7-3	15	NA	TRBJ1-4	TRBD1	TGTGCCAGCAGCAGGACGGGACAGCCTAATGAAAAACTGTTTTTT	CASSRTGQPNEKLFF
TRBV7-6	15	once	TRBJ2-2	NA	TGTGCCGGCAGCTCAAGGGGGGGGTTTGTCGGGGAGCTGTTTTTT	CAGSSRGGFVGELFF
TRBV7-9	16	few	TRBJ2-1	NA	TGTGCCAGCAGCTTATCCGCAGGCCAGTCCTACAATGAGCAGTTCTTC	CASSLSAGQSYNEQFF
TRBV7-6	16	NA	TRBJ2-1	NA	TGTGCCAGCAGCTCCCCCGGCAATAGGGTTGGGGGTGAGCAGTTCTTC	CASSSPGNRVGGEQFF
TRBV20-1	13	few	TRBJ2-3	TRBD2	TGCAGTGCTGCCGGGACTAGCGTAGATACGCAGTATTTT	CSAAGTSVDTQYF
TRBV15	14	NA	TRBJ2-7	NA	TGTGCCACCAGCAGCGAACGCACAGGTTACGAGCAGTACTTC	CATSSERTGYEQYF
TRBV7-8	15	few	TRBJ2-5	TRBD2	TGTGCCAGCAGCTTAGACGGGAGGGCCGGGGAGACCCAGTACTTC	CASSLDGRAGETQYF
TRBV28	17	once	TRBJ2-1	TRBD2	TGTGCCACCCTGGGACTAGCGGGAGAAAGTAGGAGACATGAGCAGTTCTTC	CATLGLAGESRRHEQFF
TRBV29-1	13	few	TRBJ2-5	TRBD1	TGCAGCGTCCAGAGGGACAGGCAAGAGACCCAGTACTTC	CSVQRDRQETQYF
TRBV7-9	15	NA	TRBJ2-3	NA	TGTGCCAGCAGCTTAGCGGGAGCCCACACAGATACGCAGTATTTT	CASSLAGAHTDTQYF
TRBV6-5	13	NA	TRBJ1-2	TRBD1	TGTGCCAGCAGTCGGGCCGGACAGGGCGGCTACACCTTC	CASSRAGQGGYTF
TRBV5-1	15	NA	TRBJ2-1	TRBD2	TGCGCCAGCAGCTTGGGGGGAGGGGCAGGAGTTGAGCAGTTCTTC	CASSLGGGAGVEQFF
TRBV5-5	17	few	TRBJ2-5	NA	TGTGCCAGCAGCCCCTCTGGACTTCTGACAGTTCAAGAGACCCAGTACTTC	CASSPSGLLTVQETQYF
TRBV9	14	NA	TRBJ2-7	NA	TGTGCCAGCAGCGTCATCAGGATTCACTACGAGCAGTACTTC	CASSVIRIHYEQYF